The clone carrying this TCR beta chain was counted between two and nine times. The CDR3 extends over 13 amino acids. V lost 5 bases to trimming and J lost 9 bases; unmatched junction nucleotides: 7. Germline CDR1 is SGHTA and CDR2 is FQGNSA. In TCRdb, the 5' RACE reads were re-called with MiXCR into one record per CDR3 protein. Of about 50,000 distinct CDR3 sequences in the sample, around 28% were seen once. The rearrangement joins TRBV7-2 to TRBJ2-1, with 7 bases lining up with TRBD2. The material sequenced was naive CD4+ T cells sorted from blood. Subset here: naive CD4+ T cells, CD4+CD45RA+CD25-. The clonotype was recovered from a female donor with breast cancer. The CDR3 region is CASSAGTTTEQFF. In nucleotides, the CDR3 is TGTGCCAGCAGCGCCGGGACTACGACTGAGCAGTTCTTC. The full variable domain, with the rest looked up from reference TRBV7-2 and TRBJ2-1, is GAGVSQSPSNKVTEKGKDVELRCDPISGHTALYWYRQSLGQGLEFLIYFQGNSAPDKSGLPSDRFSAERTGGSVSTLTIQRTQQEDSAVYLCASSAGTTTEQFFGPGTRLTVL.